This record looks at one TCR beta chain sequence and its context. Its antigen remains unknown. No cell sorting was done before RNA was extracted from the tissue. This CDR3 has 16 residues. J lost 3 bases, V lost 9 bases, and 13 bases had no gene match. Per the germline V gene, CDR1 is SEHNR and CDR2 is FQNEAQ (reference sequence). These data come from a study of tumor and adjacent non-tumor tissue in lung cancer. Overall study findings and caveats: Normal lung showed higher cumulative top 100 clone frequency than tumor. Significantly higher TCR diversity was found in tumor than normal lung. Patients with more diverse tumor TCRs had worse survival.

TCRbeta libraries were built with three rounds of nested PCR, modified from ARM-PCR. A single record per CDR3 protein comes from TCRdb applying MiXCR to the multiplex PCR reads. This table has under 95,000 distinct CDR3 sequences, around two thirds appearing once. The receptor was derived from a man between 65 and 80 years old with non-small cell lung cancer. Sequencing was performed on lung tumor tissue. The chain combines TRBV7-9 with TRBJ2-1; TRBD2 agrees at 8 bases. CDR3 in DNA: TGTGCCAGGAGGCGGAGCGGGAGTGTAGGCTACAATGAGCAGTTCTTC. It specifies CARRRSGSVGYNEQFF.